The 32 T cell receptor beta chains presented below share a single source sample, sequenced in a study of blood T cell repertoires in COVID-19. Sequencing was performed with immunoSEQ multiplex PCR; in TCRdb, only in-frame clones are kept and a portion is missing. Among approximately 150,000 clones listed, more than 75% were seen once. Sequencing used peripheral blood. These receptors originate from a woman in her 70s with acute or convalescent COVID-19.

The V call is TRBV2, the J call TRBJ1-1; the D gene is possibly TRBD1 (6 bases). The germline V gene has CDR1 SNHLY and CDR2 FYNNEI. The CDR3 spans 13 residues. V gave up 7 bases and J gave up 1 base, with 10 bases separating them. CDR3 sequence reads: CASTTGRNTEAFF. CDR3 bases: TGTGCCAGCACGACAGGACGGAACACTGAAGCTTTCTTT.

This clone came up a few times. J is TRBJ2-1 and V is TRBV28; 11 nucleotides align to TRBD2. This CDR3 spans 18 amino acids. Losses at the gene ends were 6 bases for V and 6 bases for J; bases not matched to a gene: 16. Germline CDR1 MDHEN, CDR2 SYDVKM. The CDR3 here is CASSPAGGLAGGLNEQFF. The DNA for the CDR3 is TGTGCCAGCAGCCCCGCTGGGGGTCTAGCGGGAGGCCTCAATGAGCAGTTCTTC.

The rearrangement links TRBV4-1 to TRBJ1-1; D uncertain. The V and J ends lost 0 bases and 3 bases respectively, with 17 bases between them. This CDR3 is built from 17 residues. Germline V CDR1 and CDR2: MGHRA, YSYEKL. For the CDR3, the DNA is TGCGCCAGCAGCCAAGATCCTCACCTTGCGGGCGACACTGAAGCTTTCTTT. Translated, it gives CASSQDPHLAGDTEAFF.

The rearrangement links TRBV7-6 to TRBJ1-2, with D possibly matching TRBD1 (6 bases). Per the germline V gene, CDR1 is SGHVS and CDR2 is FNYEAQ. CDR3 length: 15 residues. V shed 1 base and J shed 4 bases, with 13 bases lying between them. The chain's CDR3 is CASSLGTGLLYGYTF. CDR3 DNA sequence: TGTGCCAGCAGCTTAGGAACAGGGCTCCTCTATGGCTACACCTTC.

The chain couples TRBV4-1 to TRBJ2-7; 7 nucleotides line up with TRBD1. V shed 0 bases and J 2 bases; nucleotides not matched to a gene: 7. The germline V gene has CDR1 MGHRA and CDR2 YSYEKL. The CDR3 extends over 16 amino acids. The CDR3 coding sequence is TGCGCCAGCAGCCAAGACCAGACAGGGCTAGCCTACGAGCAGTACTTC. Translated, it gives CASSQDQTGLAYEQYF.

This chain uses TRBV7-8 with TRBJ2-7, with TRBD2 as a possible D gene (5 bases). Trimming took off 1 base at V and 1 base at J, with 14 bases between the two ends. The CDR3 spans 16 residues. The germline V gene encodes CDR1 SGHVS and CDR2 FQNEAQ. CDR3 coding DNA: TGTGCCAGCAGCTTAGTATCTGTACGGGGTTCCTACGAGCAGTACTTC. It specifies CASSLVSVRGSYEQYF.

Here the CDR3 reads CASSVGTATGEQFF. For the CDR3, the DNA is TGCGCCAGCAGCGTAGGGACTGCGACCGGTGAGCAGTTCTTC. The rearrangement joins TRBV5-1 to TRBJ2-1; D is possibly TRBD2 (6 bases). Germline V lookup: CDR1 SGHRS, CDR2 YFSETQ. V was pared by 4 bases and J by 9 bases, with 17 bases between. The CDR3 consists of 14 residues.

The chain has TRBV5-1 and TRBJ2-5; D is undetermined. This CDR3 contains 15 residues. The germline gives CDR1 SGHRS, CDR2 YFSETQ. Deletions cut 0 bases from V and 6 bases from J, with 15 bases between. The DNA of the CDR3 is TGCGCCAGCAGCTTGGAAGGAAGCACGGAGAAGACCCAGTACTTC. It codes for CASSLEGSTEKTQYF.

This clone has at least ten counts. The genes are TRBV7-9 and TRBJ2-1, with 10 positions matching TRBD2. CDR3 length equals 18 residues. V was clipped by 4 bases and J by 4 bases; unmatched bases: 13. From germline, CDR1 is SEHNR and CDR2 FQNEAQ (reference sequence). DNA of the CDR3: TGTGCCAGCAGCTCAACTAGCGGGAAAGCGGGCCAATACAATGAGCAGTTCTTC. It codes for CASSSTSGKAGQYNEQFF.

The chain combines TRBV11-2 with TRBJ2-7; 9 nucleotides align to TRBD1. The germline gives CDR1 SGHAT, CDR2 FQNNGV. The CDR3 extends over 16 amino acids. V lost 7 bases to trimming and J lost 6 bases; unmatched junction nucleotides: 16. CDR3 bases: TGTGCCAGCACCCTCAACCCGGGGACAGGGTCGGGCGAGCAGTACTTC. Protein product: CASTLNPGTGSGEQYF.

This clone was recorded a few times. This chain joins TRBV2 and TRBJ2-5, with TRBD2 matching over 7 bases. Germline V gene sequence: CDR1 SNHLY, CDR2 FYNNEI. V was clipped by 7 bases and J by 5 bases; unmatched bases: 13. The CDR3 is 15 amino acids. The DNA for the CDR3 is TGTGCCAGCACGCGACTAGCTGTTGGGGTGGAGACCCAGTACTTC. Protein product: CASTRLAVGVETQYF.

For the CDR3, the DNA is TGTGCCAGCACGGGGACAACTAACTATGGCTACACCTTC. Amino acids: CASTGTTNYGYTF. This chain links TRBV18 with TRBJ1-2, with D possibly TRBD1 on 6 matching bases. The CDR3 spans 13 residues. The V end lost 8 bases, the J end lost 0 bases, and 10 bases lay between the germline ends. Germline-derived CDR1 and CDR2 are KGHSH and LQKENI.

The rearrangement uses TRBV27 and TRBJ1-2; maybe TRBD1 (5 bases). Germline loops: CDR1 MNHEY, CDR2 SMNVEV (reference sequence). The CDR3 loop spans 13 amino acids. V lost 3 bases to trimming and J lost 11 bases, with 16 bases between them. In DNA form, the CDR3 reads TGTGCCAGCAGTTTGGTAGGGGCAGGCCCGTACACCTTC. Translation gives CASSLVGAGPYTF.

The chain employs TRBV15 and TRBJ1-2; D is possibly TRBD1 (6 bases). The V end lost 5 bases, the J end lost 2 bases, and 9 bases lay between the germline ends. The CDR3 runs to 13 residues. Germline V gene data show CDR1 as LNHNV and CDR2 as YYDKDF (reference sequence). CDR3 bases: TGTGCCACCAGCCAGGGGCTCAACTATGGCTACACCTTC. This codes for CATSQGLNYGYTF. The full variable domain, with the rest looked up from reference TRBV15 and TRBJ1-2, is DAMVIQNPRYQVTQFGKPVTLSCSQTLNHNVMYWYQQKSSQAPKLLFHYYDKDFNNEADTPDNFQSRRPNTSFCFLDIRSPGLGDTAMYLCATSQGLNYGYTFGSGTRLTVV.

The rearrangement uses TRBV25-1 and TRBJ1-1; 9 nucleotides agree with TRBD1. V lost 0 bases and J lost 7; bases outside the gene matches: 3. Germline V gives CDR1 MGHDK, CDR2 SYGVNS. This CDR3 has 14 amino acids. DNA for the CDR3: TGTGCCAGCAGTGAATATACAGGGGGCGGTGAAGCTTTCTTT. Protein: CASSEYTGGGEAFF.

The chain joins TRBV15 to TRBJ2-1; D might be TRBD1 (5 bases). The CDR3 totals 17 residues. V was cut by 0 bases and J by 4 bases, with 16 bases left in between. Looked up from germline, CDR1 is LNHNV and CDR2 is YYDKDF (reference sequence). As DNA, the CDR3 is TGTGCCACCAGCAGAGATAAGAGCCAGGGTAAATACAATGAGCAGTTCTTC. Its protein is CATSRDKSQGKYNEQFF.

The rearrangement uses TRBV5-4 and TRBJ1-1, with D possibly matching TRBD1 (5 bases). The V end lost 5 bases, the J end lost 3 bases, and 17 bases lay between the germline ends. Looked up from germline, CDR1 is SGHNT and CDR2 is YYREEE (reference sequence). The CDR3 covers 15 residues. CDR3 sequence: CASSHPRARDTEAFF. Written as DNA, the CDR3 is TGTGCCAGCAGTCATCCCAGGGCCAGGGACACTGAAGCTTTCTTT.

This clone showed up just a few times. This chain joins TRBV7-8 and TRBJ1-2; D remains ambiguous. V lost 2 bases to trimming and J lost 13 bases, with 17 bases between them. Looked up from germline, CDR1 is SGHVS and CDR2 is FQNEAQ. The CDR3 contains 13 residues. The CDR3: CASSLSERASGTF. CDR3 nucleotide sequence: TGTGCCAGCAGCTTATCAGAGAGGGCGAGTGGCACCTTC. Supplemented by reference TRBV7-8 and TRBJ1-2, the full variable domain reads GAGVSQSPRYKVAKRGQDVALRCDPISGHVSLFWYQQALGQGPEFLTYFQNEAQLDKSGLPSDRFFAERPEGSVSTLKIQRTQQEDSAVYLCASSLSERASGTFGSGTRLTVV.

The chain has TRBV30 and TRBJ2-3, with 10 bases identical to TRBD2. J gave up 10 bases and V 3 bases, and 7 bases lay outside the gene matches. Germline-derived CDR1 and CDR2 are GTSNPN and SVGIG (reference sequence). The CDR3 consists of 13 residues. For the CDR3, the DNA is TGTGCCTGGAGCCTAGCGGGAGAGTCATCGCAGTATTTT. Residues: CAWSLAGESSQYF.

The rearrangement links TRBV6-5 to TRBJ2-7, with 11 bases lining up with TRBD1. The trim removed 4 bases at V and 3 bases at J, leaving 5 bases unmatched. This CDR3 has 15 residues. Germline V lookup: CDR1 MNHEY, CDR2 SVGAGI. The CDR3: CASSSGTGGVYEQYF. In DNA form, the CDR3 reads TGTGCCAGCAGTTCGGGGACAGGGGGAGTCTACGAGCAGTACTTC.

The chain recombines TRBV2 with TRBJ1-6; the match to TRBD1 covers 8 bases. The CDR3 has 16 amino acids. The V and J ends lost 1 base and 3 bases, in that order; junction bases with no gene match: 2. The germline gives CDR1 SNHLY, CDR2 FYNNEI. The CDR3: CASSEDRGYYNSPLHF. The CDR3, as DNA: TGTGCCAGCAGTGAAGACAGGGGGTACTATAATTCACCCCTCCACTTT.

The CDR3 here is CASSTSGGYNEQFF. CDR3 DNA: TGTGCCAGCAGCACTAGCGGGGGCTACAATGAGCAGTTCTTC. This chain links TRBV7-9 with TRBJ2-1; 11 bases line up with TRBD2. Germline lookup yields CDR1 SEHNR and CDR2 FQNEAQ (reference sequence). Losses at the gene ends were 5 bases for V and 3 bases for J; bases not matched to a gene: 0. The CDR3 length is 14 residues.

The chain couples TRBV19 to TRBJ2-5; TRBD1 is a possible D gene (5 bases). The CDR3 is made up of 14 amino acids. Between the trimmed V and J ends, which lost 2 bases and 5 bases, there was a span of 12 bases. Germline CDR1 reads LNHDA; CDR2 reads SQIVND (reference sequence). The CDR3 DNA follows: TGTGCCAGTAGTATACAGGGTTTGAGGGAGACCCAGTACTTC. It translates to CASSIQGLRETQYF. The full variable domain, with the rest looked up from reference TRBV19 and TRBJ2-5, is DGGITQSPKYLFRKEGQNVTLSCEQNLNHDAMYWYRQDPGQGLRLIYYSQIVNDFQKGDIAEGYSVSREKKESFPLTVTSAQKNPTAFYLCASSIQGLRETQYFGPGTRLLVL.

The V and J genes are TRBV6-5 and TRBJ1-6; 8 nucleotides agree with TRBD1. Trimming at V came to 6 bases and at J to 10 bases, leaving 8 bases not matched to a gene. Germline lookup yields CDR1 MNHEY and CDR2 SVGAGI. The CDR3 is made up of 14 amino acids. CDR3 coding DNA: TGTGCCAGCAGCCCAGGGGGCGGACGGTCACCCCTCCACTTT. Translation: CASSPGGGRSPLHF.

This clone was counted only a few times. A junction end diverges from the germline sequence, so it may reflect a read error. V and J are TRBV30 and TRBJ2-5; possible D gene TRBD1, 6 bases. The CDR3 covers 16 residues. Germline CDR1 and CDR2: GTSNPN and SVGIG (reference sequence). The CDR3 coding sequence is TGTGCCTGGAGTGTCCCCAGGGGCACCCACCAAGGGACCCAGTACTTC. Translating it yields CAWSVPRGTHQGTQYF.

This clone was counted a few times. The V call is TRBV5-1, the J call TRBJ2-4; 10 bases match TRBD1. Germline CDR1 SGHRS, CDR2 YFSETQ. CDR3 length equals 13 residues. V was pared by 4 bases and J by 8 bases, with 3 bases of the junction left unmatched. The CDR3 sequence is CASSEDRGDIQYF. In DNA form, the CDR3 reads TGCGCCAGCAGCGAGGACAGGGGGGACATTCAGTACTTC.

The chain is built from TRBV10-1 and TRBJ2-1; D unresolved. CDR1 WNHNN and CDR2 SYGVQD come from the germline V gene (reference sequence). Between the trimmed V and J ends, which lost 8 bases and 3 bases, there was a span of 14 bases. The CDR3 runs to 14 residues. The CDR3, as DNA: TGCGCCAGCTCCGGTACTCGCGGCTACAATGAGCAGTTCTTC. Residues: CASSGTRGYNEQFF.

This chain connects TRBV6-1 to TRBJ1-6, with a weak D call TRBD1 (5 bases). Looked up from germline, CDR1 is MNHNS and CDR2 is SASEGT. CDR3 length equals 15 residues. The V end lost 3 bases, the J end lost 7 bases, and 13 bases lay between the germline ends. DNA for the CDR3: TGTGCCAGCAGTGAGCGGGGGATAGTGAATTCACCCCTCCACTTT. Its translation: CASSERGIVNSPLHF.

The CDR3 here is CASSLAGGNNEQFF. CDR3 nucleotide sequence: TGTGCCAGTAGTCTAGCGGGAGGGAACAATGAGCAGTTCTTC. This chain connects TRBV19 to TRBJ2-1; 12 positions agree with TRBD2. Germline V gene lookup returns CDR1 LNHDA and CDR2 SQIVND (reference sequence). The V segment lost 5 bases and the J segment 5 bases; nucleotides outside the gene matches: 1. The CDR3 is 14 residues long.

The chain joins TRBV6-1 to TRBJ1-2, with D perhaps matching TRBD1 (6 bases). The V end was cut by 4 bases, the J end by 4 bases, with 22 bases between. Germline values: CDR1 MNHNS, CDR2 SASEGT. CDR3 length equals 17 residues. The CDR3 reads CASSARGGREAVYGYTF. In nucleotides, the CDR3 is TGTGCCAGCAGTGCCCGCGGGGGGCGCGAGGCTGTCTATGGCTACACCTTC.

The rearrangement joins TRBV18 to TRBJ2-1; 13 bases fit TRBD2. The CDR3 spans 16 residues. Germline loops: CDR1 KGHSH, CDR2 LQKENI. The V segment lost 3 bases and the J segment 6 bases; nucleotides outside the gene matches: 5. The CDR3 sequence is CASSPTLAGGRNEQFF. The DNA of the CDR3 is TGTGCCAGCTCACCCACACTAGCGGGGGGGCGCAATGAGCAGTTCTTC.

J is TRBJ1-5 and V is TRBV3-1 (or the pseudogene TRBV3-2); a possible D gene is TRBD1 (6 bases). V lost 5 bases, J lost 7 bases, and 18 bases lay in between. The CDR3 is 15 amino acids. Germline lookup yields CDR1 LGHDT and CDR2 YNNKEL (reference sequence). The CDR3 DNA reads TGTGCCAGCAGCTCGAATACAGTTACAGGGCAGCCCCAGCATTTT. This codes for CASSSNTVTGQPQHF.